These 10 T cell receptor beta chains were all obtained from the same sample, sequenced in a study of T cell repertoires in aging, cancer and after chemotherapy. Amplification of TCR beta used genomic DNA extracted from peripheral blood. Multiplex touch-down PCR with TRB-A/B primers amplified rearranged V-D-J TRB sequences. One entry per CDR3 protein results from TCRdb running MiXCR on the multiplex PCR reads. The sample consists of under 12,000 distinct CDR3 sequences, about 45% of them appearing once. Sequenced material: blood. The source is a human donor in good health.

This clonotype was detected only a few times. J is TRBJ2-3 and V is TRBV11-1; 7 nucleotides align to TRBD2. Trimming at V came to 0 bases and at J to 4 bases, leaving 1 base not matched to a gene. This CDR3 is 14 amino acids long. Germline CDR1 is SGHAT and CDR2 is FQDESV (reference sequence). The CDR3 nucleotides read TGTGCCAGCAGCTTAGCGGGAGGGTCAGATACGCAGTATTTT. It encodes CASSLAGGSDTQYF.

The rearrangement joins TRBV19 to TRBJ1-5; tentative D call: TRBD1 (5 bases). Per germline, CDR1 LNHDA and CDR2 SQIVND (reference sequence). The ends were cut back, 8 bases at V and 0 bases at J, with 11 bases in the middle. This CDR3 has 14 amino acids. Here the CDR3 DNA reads TGTGCCAGTCTAGGGGAAGTTAGCAATCAGCCCCAGCATTTT. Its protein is CASLGEVSNQPQHF.

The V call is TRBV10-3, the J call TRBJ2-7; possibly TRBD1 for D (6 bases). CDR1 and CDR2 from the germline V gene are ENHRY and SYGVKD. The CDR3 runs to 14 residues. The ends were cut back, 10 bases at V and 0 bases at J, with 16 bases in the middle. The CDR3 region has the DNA TGTGCCACCGGGGACACCCGGAGCTCCTACGAGCAGTACTTC. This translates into CATGDTRSSYEQYF.

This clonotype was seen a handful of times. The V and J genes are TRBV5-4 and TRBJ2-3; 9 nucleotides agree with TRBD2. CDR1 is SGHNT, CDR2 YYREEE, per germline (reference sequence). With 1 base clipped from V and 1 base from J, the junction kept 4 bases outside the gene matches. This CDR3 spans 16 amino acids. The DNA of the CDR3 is TGTGCCAGCAGCTTGTTCGCGGGGGGGGGCACAGATACGCAGTATTTT. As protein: CASSLFAGGGTDTQYF.

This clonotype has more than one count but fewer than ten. CDR3 DNA sequence: TGTGCCAGCAGTGGGGGGGTTTCACCCCTCCACTTT. Amino acid sequence: CASSGGVSPLHF. The J gene is TRBJ1-6, the V gene TRBV27; tentative D call: TRBD1 (5 bases). The germline V and J ends were trimmed by 5 bases and 9 bases, with 8 bases remaining between them. Germline V CDR1 and CDR2: MNHEY, SMNVEV (reference sequence). CDR3 length: 12 residues.

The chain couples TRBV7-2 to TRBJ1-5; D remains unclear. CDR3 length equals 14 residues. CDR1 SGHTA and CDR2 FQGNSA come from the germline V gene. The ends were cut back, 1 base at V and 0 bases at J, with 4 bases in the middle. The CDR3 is CASSLGYSNQPQHF. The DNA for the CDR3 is TGTGCCAGCAGCTTAGGGTATAGCAATCAGCCCCAGCATTTT.

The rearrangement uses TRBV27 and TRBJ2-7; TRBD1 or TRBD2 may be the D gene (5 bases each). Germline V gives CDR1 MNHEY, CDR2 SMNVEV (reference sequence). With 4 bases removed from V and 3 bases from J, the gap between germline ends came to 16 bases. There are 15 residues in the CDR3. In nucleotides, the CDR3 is TGTGCCAGCAGTTATTTCGGGCAGGGAGTCTACGAGCAGTACTTC. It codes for CASSYFGQGVYEQYF.

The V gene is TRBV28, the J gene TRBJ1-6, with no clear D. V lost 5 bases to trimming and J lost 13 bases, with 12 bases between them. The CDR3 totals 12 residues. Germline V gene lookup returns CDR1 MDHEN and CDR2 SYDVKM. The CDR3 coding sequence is TGTGCCAGCAGTGCCCCCCTAATGCCCCTCCACTTT. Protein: CASSAPLMPLHF. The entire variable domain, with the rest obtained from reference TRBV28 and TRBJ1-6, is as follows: DVKVTQSSRYLVKRTGEKVFLECVQDMDHENMFWYRQDPGLGLRLIYFSYDVKMKEKGDIPEGYSVSREKKERFSLILESASTNQTSMYLCASSAPLMPLHFGNGTRLTVT.

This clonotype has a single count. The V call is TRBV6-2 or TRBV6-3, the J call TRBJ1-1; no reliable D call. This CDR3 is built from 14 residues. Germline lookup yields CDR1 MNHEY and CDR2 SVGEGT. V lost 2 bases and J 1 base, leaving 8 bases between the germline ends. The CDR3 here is CASSYQIKNTEAFF. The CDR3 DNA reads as TGTGCCAGCAGTTACCAGATAAAGAACACTGAAGCTTTCTTT.

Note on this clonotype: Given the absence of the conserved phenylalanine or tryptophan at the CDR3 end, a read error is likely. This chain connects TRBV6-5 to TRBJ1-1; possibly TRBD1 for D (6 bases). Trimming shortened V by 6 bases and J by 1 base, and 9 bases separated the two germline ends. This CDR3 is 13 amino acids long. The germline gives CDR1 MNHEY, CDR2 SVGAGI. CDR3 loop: CASSYRANTEAFS. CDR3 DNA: TGTGCCAGCAGCTACAGGGCGAACACTGAAGCTTTCTCT.